What follows describes a single T cell receptor (beta chain). Which antigen it targets is not known. Base-call qualities are not available, and no considerably larger clone is one nucleotide away. This sample was included in a study of blood T cell repertoires in COVID-19 (dated by TCRdb to the early 2020s). Some background on the complete study: Samples from collaborators originated in the United States, Italy and Spain and spanned both the acute and convalescent phases of COVID-19. Samples came from the ongoing ImmuneRACE study (first 160 participants) plus 1,254 subjects from 6 global collaborators. Deeply sampled blood TCRbeta repertoires from subjects exposed to, actively infected with, or recovered from COVID-19 were included in the dataset. Where HLA class I and class II types were available, the types were taken from metadata supplied by the sample provider, not from assay-based typing. The material from the prospective study consisted of cDNA or gDNA derived from T cells, B-cell-depleted T cells, or PBMCs. The repertoires were made available in a free public database intended to serve as a resource for research on the immune response to SARS-CoV-2. Sample metadata almost always included a de-identified subject ID, COVID-19 status, age in years and sex.

V is pruned by 3 bases and J by 5 bases, leaving 5 bases of the junction without a gene match. Sequences LGHDT (CDR1) and YNNKEL (CDR2) are obtained from the germline V gene (reference sequence). The CDR3 has 15 amino acids, counting the end cysteine and phenylalanine. The read is trimmed to its CDR3 DNA, 45 bases read in frame from base 1. Whole blood was collected in K2EDTA tubes by collaborating institutions according to the institutions' own protocols. For TCRbeta analysis, collaborator samples were shipped as frozen whole blood, as isolated PBMCs, or as DNA extracted from either sample type. TCRbeta CDR3 regions were amplified from genomic DNA using the immunoSEQ Assay, a bias-controlled multiplex PCR. The source study handled its data this way. The number of nucleated cells in each sample was estimated by amplification of reference gene primers within the assay. Sequence reads were collapsed and filtered to measure the absolute abundance of every unique TCRbeta CDR3 rearrangement. For each sample, productive Simpson clonality was calculated as the square root of Simpson's diversity index over productive rearrangements. TCRdb holds this immuneACCESS table with in-frame rearrangements only. Some clones are missing; in checked studies, unresolved V genes explain under half, and the rest has no known cause. V and J calls plus clone size are reproduced from that table; the DNA served to infer D and trimming. This sample holds about 49,000 clones; about 89% were observed only once. Of the sample, about 5% is held by the ten largest clones.

What the research found in general, with its limitations: The amount of clinical and demographic metadata varied by source and participant and was provided uncurated.

Rearrangement joined TRBV3-1 (or the pseudogene TRBV3-2) to TRBJ2-7, and 12 junction bases match TRBD2. Sequencing was done on a sample of peripheral blood. This receptor was taken from a human donor in a cohort sampled during active COVID-19. The CDR3 amino acid sequence is: CASSQASGRVDEQYF. Read as DNA, the sequence is TGTGCCAGCAGCCAGGCTAGCGGGAGGGTTGACGAGCAGTACTTC.